These 6 T cell receptor beta chains share one sample of origin, sequenced in a study of T cell repertoires in cytomegalovirus infection. TCRdb re-called the reads with MiXCR, one entry per CDR3 protein. The data contain some 920,000 distinct CDR3 sequences, approximately 31% of them singletons. Their specific antigens are unknown. The sample in question was cultured CD8+ T cells from PBMCs, obtained from culture after CMV antigen stimulation. The receptors come from a human donor in good health (CMV status not recorded). Some clones in this sample may be carry-over from other donors' samples.

This clonotype has just one count. The chain joins TRBV5-1 to TRBJ1-2; D may be TRBD1 (6 bases). Trimming took off 2 bases at V and 6 bases at J, with 20 bases between the two ends. Germline CDR1 reads SGHRS; CDR2 reads YFSETQ. This CDR3 region has 16 residues. CDR3 protein: CASSFLAAGEVDGYTF. CDR3 DNA sequence: TGCGCCAGCAGCTTTTTGGCGGCAGGGGAGGTCGATGGCTACACCTTC.

A word on this clonotype: This could be a read error, since a much larger clone is one nucleotide away. V gene TRBV7-2 combines with J gene TRBJ2-7, with D hard to call. Germline CDR1 is SGHTA and CDR2 is FQGNSA. The CDR3 extends over 14 amino acids. Trimming left V 5 bases short and J 6 bases short, with 17 bases between. The CDR3 loop reads CASSLKQGRCEQYV. In nucleotides, the CDR3 is TGTGCCAGCAGCCTTAAACAAGGAAGATGCGAGCAGTACGTC.

V and J are TRBV19 and TRBJ1-5; 10 bases fit TRBD1. The length of the CDR3 is 14 residues. Germline assignment: CDR1 LNHDA and CDR2 SQIVND (reference sequence). V lost 9 bases to trimming and J lost 7 bases; unmatched junction nucleotides: 9. CDR3 amino acids: CASKRDRGYQPQHF. The CDR3 nucleotides are TGTGCCAGCAAAAGGGACAGGGGTTACCAGCCCCAGCATTTT. Based on the CDR3 plus reference TRBV19 and TRBJ1-5, the full variable domain is DGGITQSPKYLFRKEGQNVTLSCEQNLNHDAMYWYRQDPGQGLRLIYYSQIVNDFQKGDIAEGYSVSREKKESFPLTVTSAQKNPTAFYLCASKRDRGYQPQHFGDGTRLSIL.

The chain joins TRBV2 to TRBJ2-5, with TRBD2 identical over 10 bases. This CDR3 is 15 amino acids long. Looked up from germline, CDR1 is SNHLY and CDR2 is FYNNEI. The V segment lost 3 bases and the J segment 0 bases; nucleotides outside the gene matches: 1. CDR3 nucleotides: TGTGCCAGCAGTGATCTAGCGGGGGACCAAGAGACCCAGTACTTC. It yields the protein CASSDLAGDQETQYF.

The chain employs TRBV2 and TRBJ2-7, with D possibly TRBD2 on 7 matching bases. Germline CDR1 and CDR2: SNHLY and FYNNEI. The CDR3 length is 13 residues. Trimming cost V 8 bases and J 7 bases, with 18 bases left between them. The CDR3 protein is CASPGGQAGEQYV. CDR3 nucleotide sequence: TGTGCCAGCCCTGGGGGCCAAGCGGGAGAGCAGTACGTC.

Details on this clonotype: At one of its ends the junction is not consistent with the germline gene, which may arise from a read error. CDR3 sequence reads: CASKTGSDEQYF. The CDR3 DNA reads as TGTGCCAGCAAGACAGGCTCCGACGAGCAGTACTTC. The chain is built from TRBV27 and TRBJ2-7, with a weak D call TRBD1 (6 bases). This CDR3 region has 12 residues. Germline V lookup: CDR1 MNHEY, CDR2 SMNVEV (reference sequence).